Below, 24 T cell receptor beta chains from the same sample are listed, as sequenced in a study of control samples from healthy donors and cancer patients. Here immunoSEQ multiplex PCR was the method, and the copy in TCRdb shows in-frame clones only, minus some. The profile covers about 58,000 clones, with 90% appearing a single time and 5.5% to 7% taken by the ten largest. Input material: PBMCs. The source of these receptors is a man in his sixties with colorectal cancer.

V and J are TRBV4-1 and TRBJ1-5; D gene uncertain. CDR3 length: 16 residues. V shed 4 bases and J shed 3 bases, with 16 bases lying between them. Germline V gene data show CDR1 as MGHRA and CDR2 as YSYEKL. CDR3 sequence: CASSRTRSGVNQPQHF. The DNA of the CDR3 is TGCGCCAGCAGCCGAACGAGATCAGGCGTCAATCAGCCCCAGCATTTT.

The V call is TRBV12-5, the J call TRBJ2-7; D assignment may be TRBD1 or TRBD2 (6 bases each). The CDR3 is 15 amino acids. CDR1 and CDR2 (germline): LGHNT, FRNRAP. V was shortened by 0 bases and J by 6 bases, with 15 bases between the two germline ends. Here the CDR3 DNA reads TGTGCTAGTGGTTTGGTACAGGGACTCTCGGGCGAGCAGTACTTC. It codes for CASGLVQGLSGEQYF.

This rearrangement joins TRBV19 to TRBJ1-5; D is perhaps TRBD1 (5 bases). From germline, CDR1 is LNHDA and CDR2 SQIVND (reference sequence). This CDR3 is 14 amino acids long. V lost 7 bases and J lost 2, with 12 bases in between. In nucleotides, the CDR3 is TGTGCCAGTATCGGCGCGGGGGGCAATCAGCCCCAGCATTTT. This gives the protein CASIGAGGNQPQHF. Full variable domain (outside the CDR3, taken from reference TRBV19 and TRBJ1-5): DGGITQSPKYLFRKEGQNVTLSCEQNLNHDAMYWYRQDPGQGLRLIYYSQIVNDFQKGDIAEGYSVSREKKESFPLTVTSAQKNPTAFYLCASIGAGGNQPQHFGDGTRLSIL.

The chain has TRBV5-1 and TRBJ1-2; 7 bases are a match to TRBD1. This CDR3 has 12 residues. CDR1 and CDR2 (germline): SGHRS, YFSETQ. Germline trimming cut 4 bases from V and 8 bases from J; bases unmatched to any gene: 5. CDR3 in DNA: TGCGCCAGCAGCCCGGAGGGGGCGGGCTACACCTTC. Its protein product is CASSPEGAGYTF.

The chain recombines TRBV19 with TRBJ1-1; D gene uncertain. This CDR3 has 12 residues. V lost 5 bases and J lost 7, with 11 bases in between. CDR1 and CDR2 from the germline V gene are LNHDA and SQIVND (reference sequence). CDR3 coding DNA: TGTGCCAGTAGTCGAGAAGGAAGTGAAGCTTTCTTT. It specifies CASSREGSEAFF.

This rearrangement joins TRBV3-1 (or the pseudogene TRBV3-2) to TRBJ2-2; D call uncertain. V was trimmed by 0 bases and J by 7 bases, leaving 6 bases between them. The CDR3 sequence is 13 residues long. Germline V gives CDR1 LGHDT, CDR2 YNNKEL (reference sequence). As DNA, the CDR3 is TGTGCCAGCAGCCAAGAAGTAGGCGGGGAGCTGTTTTTT. This codes for CASSQEVGGELFF.

Concerning this clone: Relative to the germline gene, one junction end is altered; a read error may explain this. The V call is TRBV2, the J call TRBJ1-5; unclear D gene. Germline V gene sequence: CDR1 SNHLY, CDR2 FYNNEI. The CDR3 runs to 15 residues. As DNA, the CDR3 is TGTGCCAGCAGGGAAGGAGACGCTTTCAATCAGCCCCAGCATTTT. Encoded protein: CASREGDAFNQPQHF.

CDR3 nucleotides: TGTGCCAGCAGCTTAGAGTATGCGGCTCGGGGACCCGGGGAGCTGTTTTTT. Amino acids: CASSLEYAARGPGELFF. The rearrangement uses TRBV7-6 and TRBJ2-2; D is perhaps TRBD1 or TRBD2 (5 bases each). Trimming removed 1 base at V and 6 bases at J, with 18 bases between. Germline CDR1 reads SGHVS; CDR2 reads FNYEAQ. The CDR3 is 17 amino acids.

This chain connects TRBV28 to TRBJ1-6; D remains unclear. CDR3 size: 13 residues. The V and J ends lost 4 bases and 6 bases respectively, with 7 bases between them. Germline CDR1 is MDHEN and CDR2 is SYDVKM. CDR3 DNA sequence: TGTGCCAGCAGTTCGATGGTTAATTCACCCCTCCACTTT. It specifies CASSSMVNSPLHF.

The chain carries TRBV20-1 and TRBJ2-1, with 8 bases that match TRBD2. This CDR3 is built from 15 residues. The V gene end was trimmed by 3 bases and the J gene end by 6 bases; junction bases not matched to a gene: 10. The V gene's germline CDR1 is DFQATT and CDR2 SNEGSKA (reference sequence). CDR3 protein: CSASPRGGLGNEQFF. CDR3 nucleotides: TGCAGTGCTAGTCCCCGGGGGGGCCTCGGCAATGAGCAGTTCTTC.

The chain combines TRBV11-2 with TRBJ2-1; 9 bases align to TRBD2. The germline V gene has CDR1 SGHAT and CDR2 FQNNGV. Trimming cost V 10 bases and J 7 bases; bases outside gene matches: 11. CDR3 length equals 14 residues. DNA for the CDR3: TGTGCCACCGAGCGGGGGGCACTTTATAATGAGCAGTTCTTC. Protein product: CATERGALYNEQFF.

This clone has a single count. The chain has TRBV11-3 and TRBJ2-3; weak D call: TRBD2 (8 bases). The V end was cut by 5 bases, the J end by 1 base, with 16 bases between. The CDR3 length is 16 residues. Germline assignment: CDR1 SGHNT and CDR2 YENEEA. As DNA, the CDR3 is TGTGCCAGCAGCAGGGGGCGGGGGGCACGCACAGATACGCAGTATTTT. Amino acids: CASSRGRGARTDTQYF.

This clone has more than one count but fewer than ten. The V and J genes are TRBV5-1 and TRBJ2-5, with D tentatively TRBD1 (6 bases). Germline CDR1 reads SGHRS; CDR2 reads YFSETQ. V was pared by 3 bases and J by 3 bases, with 18 bases between. This CDR3 comprises 16 residues. CDR3 in amino acids: CASSSGTTHSKETQYF. The CDR3 DNA reads as TGCGCCAGCAGCTCCGGGACAACCCATTCTAAAGAGACCCAGTACTTC.

This sequence joins TRBV7-9 and TRBJ2-3; D unresolved. The germline V and J ends were trimmed by 3 bases and 7 bases, with 11 bases remaining between them. This CDR3 region has 13 residues. Germline assignment: CDR1 SEHNR and CDR2 FQNEAQ (reference sequence). The CDR3 protein is CASSLSHGYTQYF. CDR3 DNA sequence: TGTGCCAGCAGCTTGAGTCACGGTTATACGCAGTATTTT.

The chain couples TRBV7-2 to TRBJ1-5, with unresolved D. Between the trimmed V and J ends, which lost 4 bases and 16 bases, there was a span of 20 bases. The CDR3 has 13 residues. The germline V gene encodes CDR1 SGHTA and CDR2 FQGNSA. CDR3 nucleotide sequence: TGTGCCAGCAGCTCGAGAGGTGTTCCGACCCGCCATTTT. It codes for CASSSRGVPTRHF.

V usage is TRBV3-1 (or the pseudogene TRBV3-2) and J usage is TRBJ2-3; D is possibly TRBD1 (6 bases). CDR1 is LGHDT, CDR2 YNNKEL, per germline (reference sequence). The germline V and J ends were trimmed by 0 bases and 0 bases, with 13 bases remaining between them. The CDR3 extends over 17 amino acids. CDR3 nucleotide sequence: TGTGCCAGCAGCCAAGAGGTGGGGGCCTCTAGCACAGATACGCAGTATTTT. Its protein is CASSQEVGASSTDTQYF.

Note on this clone: The junction departs from germline at one end; a sequencing error may be responsible. Other DNA sequences in the sample encode the same CDR3. In nucleotides, the CDR3 is TGCGCTAGCAGCTCTACTAGCGGGGACAATGAGCAGTTCTTC. This codes for CASSSTSGDNEQFF. V gene TRBV5-1 combines with J gene TRBJ2-1; TRBD2 aligns across 10 bases. Germline V gene lookup returns CDR1 SGHRS and CDR2 YFSETQ. The CDR3 is 14 amino acids.

The rearrangement uses TRBV28 and TRBJ2-7; D gene ambiguous. Trimming took 7 bases from V and 0 from J, leaving 16 bases between them. Germline CDR1 is MDHEN and CDR2 is SYDVKM. There are 15 residues in the CDR3. The CDR3 coding sequence is TGTGCCAGCACCTACGGACCGCGGTCCTCCTACGAGCAGTACTTC. This sequence encodes CASTYGPRSSYEQYF.

The chain recombines TRBV7-2 with TRBJ1-4; D gene uncertain. The ends were cut back, 5 bases at V and 7 bases at J, with 14 bases in the middle. Germline CDR1 and CDR2: SGHTA and FQGNSA. The CDR3 has 14 residues. In DNA, the CDR3 is TGTGCCAGCAGCGAGAACAGCGCTGTTGAAAAACTGTTTTTT. This translates into CASSENSAVEKLFF.

The chain combines TRBV29-1 with TRBJ2-5; 10 bases are shared with TRBD2. The junction had 4 bases not matched to a gene; V was cut back by 4 bases and J by 5 bases. Germline-derived CDR1 and CDR2 are SQVTM and ANQGSEA. The CDR3 sequence is 13 residues long. The CDR3 nucleotides are TGCAGCGTTGCTAGCGGGGGAGGGGAGACCCAGTACTTC. Translated, it gives CSVASGGGETQYF.

The V call is TRBV11-3, the J call TRBJ2-3; 8 bases match TRBD2. With 5 bases clipped from V and 2 bases from J, the junction kept 15 bases outside the gene matches. The CDR3 length is 18 residues. Germline CDR1 SGHNT, CDR2 YENEEA. CDR3 in DNA: TGTGCCAGCAGCCAGGGCGGCCGGGGGGGCCCCTACACAGATACGCAGTATTTT. Its protein product is CASSQGGRGGPYTDTQYF.

This clone was counted a single time. V and J are TRBV11-2 and TRBJ2-5; a weak D match, TRBD2 (7 bases). V was clipped by 2 bases and J by 2 bases, with 15 bases between them. The CDR3 is 16 amino acids. Germline CDR1 and CDR2: SGHAT and FQNNGV. This CDR3 is CASSLRGRGFQETQYF. CDR3 in DNA: TGTGCCAGCAGCTTAAGAGGGAGGGGGTTTCAAGAGACCCAGTACTTC.

The chain joins TRBV19 to TRBJ1-4; D possibly corresponds to TRBD1 (6 bases). The V end lost 5 bases, the J end lost 9 bases, and 16 bases lay between the germline ends. Per germline, CDR1 LNHDA and CDR2 SQIVND (reference sequence). This CDR3 is 14 amino acids long. The CDR3 sequence is CASSSTGGPKKLFF. The CDR3 nucleotides are TGTGCCAGTAGTTCGACAGGTGGTCCCAAAAAACTGTTTTTT.

J is TRBJ2-1 and V is TRBV9, with D perhaps matching TRBD1 (6 bases). The CDR3 length is 18 residues. CDR1 SGDLS and CDR2 YYNGEE come from the germline V gene. V was trimmed by 2 bases and J by 6 bases, leaving 24 bases between them. DNA for the CDR3: TGTGCCAGCAGCGTCGGGACACAAACCTGGGGGTTAATCAATGAGCAGTTCTTC. This codes for CASSVGTQTWGLINEQFF. The whole variable domain, filled in from reference TRBV9 and TRBJ2-1, reads DSGVTQTPKHLITATGQRVTLRCSPRSGDLSVYWYQQSLDQGLQFLIQYYNGEERAKGNILERFSAQQFPDLHSELNLSSLELGDSALYFCASSVGTQTWGLINEQFFGPGTRLTVL.